A selection of T cell receptor beta chains follows, all from one sample in a study of blood T cell repertoires in COVID-19. The method was immunoSEQ multiplex PCR; TCRdb's version includes in-frame clones alone and lacks a portion of them. The table shows fewer than 35,000 clones, with over 80% occurring only once. The sequencing sample was made of peripheral blood. These receptors all come from a human donor with active COVID-19. The donor label of this sample is uncertain. The CDR3 runs from the conserved cysteine through the conserved F or W. A D gene is named only where the DNA matches it firmly. The size of a clone is reported for some rows only, either as once, few or many, or as a class for expanded clones.

-	TRBV7-6	-	TRBJ2-1	14	CASSLVKGVREQFF	TGTGCCAGCAGCTTAGTTAAGGGGGTCCGTGAGCAGTTCTTC
-	TRBV4-1	-	TRBJ2-5	16	CASSQGGLGSQETQYF	TGCGCCAGCAGCCAGGGGGGGCTAGGCTCACAAGAGACCCAGTACTTC
-	TRBV7-3	-	TRBJ2-7	12	CASSLGLGEQYF	TGTGCCAGCAGCCTCGGACTCGGGGAGCAGTACTTC
-	TRBV24-1	once	TRBJ2-3	14	CATSDGGRSDTQYF	TGTGCCACCAGTGATGGCGGGCGTTCAGATACGCAGTATTTT
-	TRBV30	-	TRBJ1-1	15	CAWSHRTVLNTEAFF	TGTGCCTGGAGTCACAGGACAGTCCTGAACACTGAAGCTTTCTTT
-	TRBV3-1/TRBV3-2	-	TRBJ2-3	13	CASSHRYSDTQYF	TGTGCCAGCAGCCACAGGTATTCAGATACGCAGTATTTT
-	TRBV5-1	-	TRBJ2-1	14	CASSSSSSYNEQFF	TGCGCCAGCAGCTCATCCAGCTCCTACAATGAGCAGTTCTTC
TRBD2	TRBV7-2	once	TRBJ2-3	15	CASSPLGLAGSTQYF	TGTGCCAGCAGCCCCCTCGGACTAGCGGGTTCTACGCAGTATTTT
-	TRBV25-1	once	TRBJ2-6	16	CASSEYGGSGANVLTF	TGTGCCAGCAGTGAATATGGCGGGTCTGGGGCCAACGTCCTGACTTTC
TRBD1	TRBV6-2/TRBV6-3	once	TRBJ1-1	16	CASSDEQGALDTEAFF	TGTGCCAGCAGTGACGAACAGGGGGCGCTGGACACTGAAGCTTTCTTT
-	TRBV27	-	TRBJ1-2	14	CASSLDGFGYGYTF	TGTGCCAGCAGTTTAGACGGGTTTGGCTATGGCTACACCTTC
TRBD2	TRBV6-4	-	TRBJ2-3	16	CASRGTSGRGTDTQYF	TGTGCCAGCAGAGGGACTAGCGGGAGAGGCACAGATACGCAGTATTTT
TRBD1	TRBV6-5	-	TRBJ1-3	15	CASSNRDRGPPTIYF	TGTGCCAGCAGTAACCGGGACAGGGGACCGCCCACCATATATTTT
TRBD2	TRBV27	once	TRBJ2-3	16	CASRSGTSGPIFPQYF	TGTGCCAGCAGATCCGGGACTAGCGGGCCTATTTTCCCGCAGTATTTT
-	TRBV5-4	-	TRBJ2-7	14	CASSPEPGDHEQYF	TGTGCCAGCAGCCCCGAGCCAGGGGACCACGAGCAGTACTTC
-	TRBV27	few	TRBJ2-3	14	CASSLASGWDTQYF	TGTGCCAGCAGTTTAGCTTCGGGGTGGGATACGCAGTATTTT
-	TRBV5-1	-	TRBJ2-7	15	CASSLAQGPTYEQYF	TGCGCCAGCAGCTTGGCCCAGGGGCCTACCTACGAGCAGTACTTC
TRBD1	TRBV18	-	TRBJ1-6	16	CASSPVQGVKDSPLHF	TGTGCCAGCTCACCGGTACAGGGGGTAAAGGATTCACCCCTCCACTTT
-	TRBV11-2	-	TRBJ1-4	15	CASSVQDSPNEKLFF	TGTGCCAGCAGCGTACAGGACAGCCCTAATGAAAAACTGTTTTTT
-	TRBV6-2/TRBV6-3	-	TRBJ1-1	11	CASSYVSQAFF	TGTGCCAGCAGTTACGTCTCTCAAGCTTTCTTT
TRBD2	TRBV12-5	-	TRBJ2-7	12	CASGLGPGLLYF	TGTGCTAGTGGTTTGGGACCGGGACTATTGTACTTC
TRBD1	TRBV4-3	-	TRBJ2-7	16	CASSQDKVVRGREQYF	TGCGCCAGCAGCCAAGATAAGGTGGTTAGGGGGCGCGAGCAGTACTTC
TRBD2	TRBV27	-	TRBJ2-3	18	CASSSRTSGPPRLKAQYF	TGTGCCAGCAGTTCACGGACTAGCGGTCCCCCCCGCCTTAAGGCGCAGTATTTT
TRBD1	TRBV27	-	TRBJ1-5	15	CASSSQGTANQPQHF	TGTGCCAGCAGTTCACAGGGGACCGCCAATCAGCCCCAGCATTTT
-	TRBV12-3/TRBV12-4	-	TRBJ2-2	12	CASRSHTGELFF	TGTGCCAGCAGGAGCCACACCGGGGAGCTGTTTTTT
TRBD1	TRBV20-1	-	TRBJ2-4	17	CSASARSGDRGKNIQYF	TGCAGTGCTAGTGCCCGCTCGGGGGACAGGGGCAAAAACATTCAGTACTTC
TRBD1	TRBV5-1	-	TRBJ2-7	15	CASSLAGTELYEQYF	TGCGCCAGCAGCTTGGCCGGGACAGAACTTTACGAGCAGTACTTC
TRBD1	TRBV5-1	-	TRBJ2-6	21	CASSLPNNRGQITSGANVLTF	TGCGCCAGCAGCTTGCCGAACAACAGGGGACAGATAACCTCTGGGGCCAACGTCCTGACTTTC
-	TRBV5-4	-	TRBJ2-5	16	CASSPRSVGGQETQYF	TGTGCCAGCAGCCCCAGGAGCGTAGGAGGGCAAGAGACCCAGTACTTC
TRBD2	TRBV7-3	-	TRBJ2-3	15	CASSTSGGRTDTQYF	TGTGCCAGCAGTACTAGCGGGGGGCGCACAGATACGCAGTATTTT
-	TRBV27	-	TRBJ2-7	13	CARRSPHFYEQYF	TGTGCCCGCCGGAGCCCGCATTTCTACGAGCAGTACTTC
TRBD2	TRBV28	-	TRBJ2-1	17	CASSLRAGVNPYNEQFF	TGTGCCAGCAGTTTAAGGGCGGGAGTAAACCCCTACAATGAGCAGTTCTTC
TRBD2	TRBV5-1	-	TRBJ2-3	17	CASSLDPSGSITDTQYF	TGCGCCAGCAGCTTGGATCCTAGCGGGAGTATAACAGATACGCAGTATTTT
TRBD2	TRBV19	-	TRBJ2-7	17	CASSIRTSGGVLYEQYF	TGTGCCAGTAGTATCCGGACTAGCGGGGGGGTTCTCTACGAGCAGTACTTC
-	TRBV15	-	TRBJ1-1	14	CATSRDRGGTEAFF	TGTGCCACCAGCAGAGATCGGGGAGGGACTGAAGCTTTCTTT
-	TRBV28	-	TRBJ2-2	15	CASNFGGADTGELFF	TGTGCCAGCAACTTTGGAGGAGCGGACACCGGGGAGCTGTTTTTT
-	TRBV7-7	-	TRBJ2-2	14	CASSLYQGTGELFF	TGTGCTAGCAGCTTATACCAGGGGACCGGGGAGCTGTTTTTT
-	TRBV2	-	TRBJ2-2	16	CASIAALVANTGELFF	TGTGCCAGCATAGCAGCTCTCGTGGCGAACACCGGGGAGCTGTTTTTT
TRBD1	TRBV12-5	-	TRBJ2-7	15	CASGLAQGRLYEQYF	TGTGCTAGTGGTTTGGCACAGGGGCGCCTTTACGAGCAGTACTTC
-	TRBV18	-	TRBJ2-3	13	CASSPRATDTQYF	TGTGCCAGCTCACCACGGGCCACAGATACGCAGTATTTT
-	TRBV27	-	TRBJ2-3	12	CASSFIADTQYF	TGTGCCAGCAGTTTCATTGCAGATACGCAGTATTTT
-	TRBV10-3	-	TRBJ1-4	14	CAARDTGSDEKLFF	TGTGCCGCCAGAGACACAGGTTCGGATGAAAAACTGTTTTTT
-	TRBV7-2	-	TRBJ2-3	16	CASSRPQVPSTDTQYF	TGTGCCAGCAGCCGTCCACAGGTTCCTAGCACAGATACGCAGTATTTT
-	TRBV12-1	-	TRBJ1-5	17	CASSPGTGGPFNQPQHF	TGTGCCAGCAGCCCCGGGACAGGGGGGCCCTTTAATCAGCCCCAGCATTTT
-	TRBV7-2	-	TRBJ1-1	13	CASSLGGANEAFF	TGTGCCAGCAGCTTAGGTGGGGCCAATGAAGCTTTCTTT
TRBD2	TRBV5-1	-	TRBJ2-3	16	CASSVSGGPSTDTQYF	TGCGCCAGCAGCGTTAGCGGGGGCCCTAGCACAGATACGCAGTATTTT
TRBD2	TRBV5-6	-	TRBJ2-1	16	CASSPALAGGYNQQFF	TGTGCCAGCAGCCCCGCCCTAGCGGGAGGGTACAATCAGCAGTTCTTC
TRBD1	TRBV5-6	-	TRBJ1-4	15	CASRPTGEEAEKLFF	TGTGCCAGCAGGCCGACAGGGGAGGAGGCTGAAAAACTGTTTTTT
TRBD2	TRBV9	-	TRBJ2-5	16	CASSVGTSAFGETQYF	TGTGCCAGCAGCGTTGGGACTAGCGCCTTTGGAGAGACCCAGTACTTC
-	TRBV12-3/TRBV12-4	-	TRBJ1-1	13	CASSFAGGTEAFF	TGTGCCAGCAGTTTCGCGGGAGGCACTGAAGCTTTCTTT
-	TRBV5-1	-	TRBJ2-1	13	CASRTTANNEQFF	TGCGCCAGCAGGACGACAGCGAACAATGAGCAGTTCTTC